This entry lists 24 T cell receptor beta chains sequenced from one sample in a study of T cells after yellow fever vaccination. MiXCR, applied by TCRdb to the 5' RACE reads, yields one record per CDR3 protein. In the table there are some 500,000 distinct CDR3 sequences, approximately 12% of which are singletons. Sequencing was performed on PBMCs, taken on the day of the yellow fever booster vaccination. Receptor source: a man between 25 and 39 years old who received the YFV17D yellow fever vaccine.

This clonotype was picked up a small number of times. The chain joins TRBV10-3 to TRBJ2-7; unclear D gene. This CDR3 is built from 14 residues. Germline CDR1 ENHRY, CDR2 SYGVKD. Trimming took 0 bases from V and 7 from J, leaving 13 bases between them. The CDR3 nucleotides read TGTGCCATCAGTGAGTCGGACCGTGCATGGGAGCAGTACTTC. Residues: CAISESDRAWEQYF.

This clonotype was seen a few times. The CDR3 reads CASSSGGTSLSYEQYF. The CDR3 nucleotides are TGTGCCAGCAGTTCCGGGGGGACTTCTCTTTCCTACGAGCAGTACTTC. The chain recombines TRBV5-4 with TRBJ2-7; 7 bases match TRBD2. Trimming removed 5 bases from V and 1 base from J; junction bases left unmatched: 12. The CDR3 loop spans 16 amino acids. Looked up from germline, CDR1 is SGHNT and CDR2 is YYREEE (reference sequence). Based on the CDR3 plus reference TRBV5-4 and TRBJ2-7, the full variable domain is ETGVTQSPTHLIKTRGQQVTLRCSSQSGHNTVSWYQQALGQGPQFIFQYYREEENGRGNFPPRFSGLQFPNYSSELNVNALELDDSALYLCASSSGGTSLSYEQYFGPGTRLTVT.

CDR3 nucleotides: TGCGCCAGCAGCTTGGCCCAGGGGCTCAATGAGCAGTTCTTC. Translated, it gives CASSLAQGLNEQFF. The V and J genes are TRBV5-1 and TRBJ2-1; possibly TRBD1 for D (6 bases). V dropped 0 bases and J dropped 6 bases, with 10 bases sitting between them. Germline V gene lookup returns CDR1 SGHRS and CDR2 YFSETQ. This CDR3 comprises 14 residues. The full variable domain, in which reference TRBV5-1 and TRBJ2-1 provide the parts outside the CDR3, is KAGVTQTPRYLIKTRGQQVTLSCSPISGHRSVSWYQQTPGQGLQFLFEYFSETQRNKGNFPGRFSGRQFSNSRSEMNVSTLELGDSALYLCASSLAQGLNEQFFGPGTRLTVL.

This clonotype was recorded many times. The V call is TRBV6-5, the J call TRBJ2-1; 7 bases are shared with TRBD2. V gave up 11 bases and J gave up 3 bases; unmatched junction bases: 1. The CDR3 spans 11 residues. Germline CDR1 MNHEY, CDR2 SVGAGI. CDR3 in DNA: TGTGCCTCGGGGGGCTACAATGAGCAGTTCTTC. Protein product: CASGGYNEQFF.

This clonotype has only a few counts. The chain links TRBV4-3 to TRBJ2-5, with D perhaps matching TRBD1 or TRBD2 (5 bases each). Germline V gene sequence: CDR1 LGHNA, CDR2 YSLEER. This CDR3 region has 15 residues. V was cut by 0 bases and J by 5 bases, with 13 bases left in between. The CDR3, as DNA: TGCGCCAGCAGCCAAGAGGGCCAGGGCGGGGAGACCCAGTACTTC. It encodes CASSQEGQGGETQYF.

In regard to this clonotype: A junction end diverges from the germline sequence, so it may reflect a read error. The chain joins TRBV7-9 to TRBJ2-7; TRBD2 is a possible D gene (5 bases). The germline CDR1 and CDR2 sequences are SEHNR and FQNEAQ (reference sequence). The CDR3 consists of 11 residues. The CDR3 DNA follows: TGTGCCAGCAGCCTCCTCGAGGAGGTTCGCTTC. Translated, it gives CASSLLEEVRF.

This clonotype was counted between two and nine times. The genes are TRBV29-1 and TRBJ2-7; D gene unclear. The CDR3 contains 13 residues. Germline V gives CDR1 SQVTM, CDR2 ANQGSEA. The V end was cut by 4 bases, the J end by 2 bases, with 12 bases between. CDR3 DNA sequence: TGCAGCGTTGTCGGCAGTCCCGCCTACGAGCAGTACTTC. It is translated as CSVVGSPAYEQYF.

This chain uses TRBV6-1 with TRBJ1-4, with TRBD1 as a possible D gene (5 bases). Trimming took off 9 bases at V and 4 bases at J, with 15 bases between the two ends. The CDR3 is 14 residues long. The germline CDR1 and CDR2 sequences are MNHNS and SASEGT. The CDR3 DNA is TGTGCCAGTAAAGCCGGGGCCTTTAATGAAAAACTGTTTTTT. Its translation: CASKAGAFNEKLFF.

The chain couples TRBV28 to TRBJ2-7, with D perhaps matching TRBD1 (6 bases). Trimming removed 5 bases at V and 4 bases at J, with 9 bases between. The CDR3 runs 12 residues. From germline, CDR1 is MDHEN and CDR2 SYDVKM. CDR3 amino acids: CASSTGFYEQYF. The CDR3 DNA sequence: TGTGCCAGCAGTACAGGGTTTTACGAGCAGTACTTC.

This clonotype appeared a few times. V usage is TRBV5-5 and J usage is TRBJ2-1; the D is unclear. Germline CDR1 reads SGHKS; CDR2 reads YYEKEE (reference sequence). Trimming left V 4 bases short and J 6 bases short, with 5 bases between. This CDR3 spans 11 amino acids. CDR3: CASSEINEQFF. The CDR3 DNA reads TGTGCCAGCAGCGAAATCAATGAGCAGTTCTTC.

There are a few counts of this clonotype. CDR3 protein: CASSVAQGSYEQYF. The DNA for the CDR3 is TGTGCCAGCAGCGTAGCCCAGGGTTCCTACGAGCAGTACTTC. This rearrangement joins TRBV9 to TRBJ2-7; perhaps TRBD1 as D (5 bases). Trimming took 0 bases from V and 1 from J, leaving 8 bases between them. The CDR3 runs to 14 residues. Germline values: CDR1 SGDLS, CDR2 YYNGEE.

The chain links TRBV6-5 to TRBJ2-7; D gene ambiguous. V was trimmed by 0 bases and J by 2 bases, leaving 14 bases between them. This CDR3 is built from 16 residues. Germline loops: CDR1 MNHEY, CDR2 SVGAGI. The CDR3 nucleotides read TGTGCCAGCAGTTACTCTGCCGCTAGATCGCCCTACGAGCAGTACTTC. Protein product: CASSYSAARSPYEQYF.

This chain connects TRBV6-1 to TRBJ1-2; D perhaps matches TRBD1 (5 bases). The CDR3 totals 15 residues. Germline V lookup: CDR1 MNHNS, CDR2 SASEGT. Trimming pared 7 bases from V and 2 bases from J, leaving 17 bases between. CDR3 protein: CASTTRGVTNYGYTF. The CDR3 nucleotides read TGTGCCAGCACCACCCGGGGGGTTACAAACTATGGCTACACCTTC.

This clonotype was counted only a few times. The V gene is TRBV7-9, the J gene TRBJ2-5; maybe TRBD2 (6 bases). The CDR3 totals 17 residues. The V gene lost 5 bases and the J gene lost 0 bases, with 19 bases spanning the gap. Germline CDR1 is SEHNR and CDR2 is FQNEAQ (reference sequence). Written as DNA, the CDR3 is TGTGCCAGCAGCCCCGCAACAGCCGGAGGGAACCAAGAGACCCAGTACTTC. Its protein product is CASSPATAGGNQETQYF.

This clonotype was observed at least ten times. The chain is built from TRBV7-2 and TRBJ2-5, with 9 bases lining up with TRBD2. Unmatched junction bases numbered 1, after V lost 3 bases and J lost 2 bases. Germline V gene data show CDR1 as SGHTA and CDR2 as FQGNSA. The CDR3 extends over 14 amino acids. The CDR3 nucleotides read TGTGCCAGCAGCTTTCTAGCGGGACAAGAGACCCAGTACTTC. Its translation is CASSFLAGQETQYF.

The table lists this clonotype with a few counts. The chain is built from TRBV12-3 or TRBV12-4 and TRBJ2-2; no clear D gene. Trimming took off 10 bases at V and 4 bases at J, with 10 bases between the two ends. The CDR3 covers 12 residues. The CDR3 protein is CAIWSPTGELFF. In DNA, the CDR3 is TGTGCCATCTGGTCCCCCACCGGGGAGCTGTTTTTT.

The rearrangement joins TRBV6-5 to TRBJ2-5; possibly TRBD2 for D (6 bases). The CDR3 totals 15 residues. CDR1 MNHEY and CDR2 SVGAGI come from the germline V gene. The ends were cut back, 4 bases at V and 5 bases at J, with 17 bases in the middle. The CDR3 spells CASSFTLAGWETQYF. The CDR3 DNA reads TGTGCCAGCAGTTTCACACTAGCAGGATGGGAGACCCAGTACTTC.

This clonotype occurred a few times. The chain combines TRBV11-2 with TRBJ2-7, with TRBD1 as a possible D gene (5 bases). There are 17 residues in the CDR3. In germline, CDR1 is SGHAT, CDR2 FQNNGV. Trimming removed 0 bases from V and 1 base from J, with 16 bases in between. CDR3 DNA sequence: TGTGCCAGCAGCTTAGAGGCTTTAAGGGGCGGATCCTACGAGCAGTACTTC. It encodes CASSLEALRGGSYEQYF.

V usage is TRBV29-1 and J usage is TRBJ2-5; D is possibly TRBD2 (5 bases). The CDR3 sequence is 10 residues long. In germline, CDR1 is SQVTM, CDR2 ANQGSEA. Deletions cut 6 bases from V and 5 bases from J, with 7 bases between. CDR3 loop: CSVSGETQYF. CDR3 sequence (DNA): TGCAGCGTCTCGGGGGAGACCCAGTACTTC.

The chain combines TRBV7-2 with TRBJ1-2; no clear D gene. Trimming removed 1 base at V and 1 base at J, with 10 bases between. The V gene's germline CDR1 is SGHTA and CDR2 FQGNSA. CDR3 length: 15 residues. CDR3 in DNA: TGTGCCAGCAGCTTAGTTTCAGCAAGTAACTATGGCTACACCTTC. Protein: CASSLVSASNYGYTF.

This clonotype was detected ten times or more. This chain connects TRBV10-3 to TRBJ2-1; D tentatively fits TRBD1 or TRBD2 (5 bases each). CDR3 length: 15 amino acids. Germline V CDR1 and CDR2: ENHRY, SYGVKD. The germline V and J ends were trimmed by 0 bases and 9 bases, with 15 bases remaining between them. In nucleotides, the CDR3 is TGTGCCATCAGTGAGTCGGGACCCCTCGGAACTGAGCAGTTCTTC. Its protein is CAISESGPLGTEQFF.

This clonotype was found a few times. The genes are TRBV7-9 and TRBJ2-7; the D is unclear. CDR3 length equals 14 residues. The V and J ends lost 4 bases and 4 bases respectively, with 14 bases between them. CDR1 is SEHNR, CDR2 FQNEAQ, per germline (reference sequence). The CDR3, as DNA: TGTGCCAGCAGCTCAACGACTGCCCCATACGAGCAGTACTTC. It encodes CASSSTTAPYEQYF.

V usage is TRBV10-3 and J usage is TRBJ2-3; 8 positions agree with TRBD1. The trim removed 6 bases at V and 2 bases at J, leaving 4 bases unmatched. CDR1 ENHRY and CDR2 SYGVKD come from the germline V gene. The CDR3 is made up of 14 amino acids. Here the CDR3 DNA reads TGTGCCATCAGGGAGGACAGGGTCACAGATACGCAGTATTTT. The encoded protein is CAIREDRVTDTQYF.

The V gene is TRBV5-6, the J gene TRBJ2-1; 7 bases are a match to TRBD2. V lost 4 bases, J lost 5 bases, and 12 bases stayed unmatched. Germline V lookup: CDR1 SGHDT, CDR2 YYEEEE. This CDR3 contains 16 residues. CDR3 amino acids: CASSRGLGDPHNEQFF. In nucleotides, the CDR3 is TGTGCCAGCAGCCGCGGACTAGGAGACCCTCACAATGAGCAGTTCTTC.